This TCR beta chain is drawn from a study of CD8 T cells in ankylosing spondylitis. General study results and limits: Disease-linked clones were found to be CD8+ and relatively rare in peripheral blood. Blood from ankylosing spondylitis patients appeared to carry a characteristic roughly 8-variant TCR beta motif. Some of these motif variants have turned up before, in reports on reactive arthritis synovial fluid and blood.

Quantitative 5'-RACE with molecular barcodes was used to make the TCR beta libraries. TCRdb independently ran MiXCR on the 5' RACE reads; one entry per CDR3 protein. This sample has under 550,000 distinct CDR3 sequences, with roughly 26% found just once. Comment on this clonotype: Its antigen is still unknown.

This clonotype was obtained from a male donor with ankylosing spondylitis. The sample comprised blood, either unsorted or a sorted T cell fraction (not recorded which).

The CDR3 DNA reads TGTGCCAGCAGCGGCAGGACCTCTGGAAACACCATATATTTT. Amino acid sequence: CASSGRTSGNTIYF. This rearrangement joins TRBV7-9 to TRBJ1-3; no firm D call. Germline lookup yields CDR1 SEHNR and CDR2 FQNEAQ (reference sequence). V lost 5 bases and J 0 bases, leaving 8 bases between the germline ends. The CDR3 loop spans 14 amino acids.